The 24 T cell receptor delta chains below come from one sample, sequenced in a study of gamma-delta T cells after stem cell transplantation. TCRdb made new clone calls on the RT-PCR reads using CATT. In the table there are some 2,900 delta-chain clones, 3.1% of which are singletons. Sequencing was carried out using gamma-delta T cells. All receptors derive from a human donor. It is not recorded whose cells these are; they may come from a transplant donor.

This clone came up a few times. TCRdb has a much larger clone's protein, which differs at residue 8 from the translation of this DNA, likely because of a read error; what is shown is the protein translated from the DNA. V gene TRDV2 combines with J gene TRDJ1, with 10 bases fitting TRDD3. V lost 3 bases to trimming and J lost 3 bases; unmatched junction nucleotides: 15. Germline lookup yields CDR1 GEAIGNYY and CDR2 EKD. This CDR3 contains 18 residues. CDR3 coding DNA: TGTGCCTGTGACCCTCTCTTGGCGGGGGATACGCGGGCCGATAAACTCATCTTT. Protein product: CACDPLLAGDTRADKLIF.

The chain has TRDV2 and TRDJ1; 13 nucleotides agree with TRDD3. The germline V gene has CDR1 GEAIGNYY and CDR2 EKD. Trimming cost V 2 bases and J 0 bases; bases outside gene matches: 8. This CDR3 spans 18 amino acids. DNA for the CDR3: TGTGCCTGTGACAGTTTACTGGGGGATACGGAGTACACCGATAAACTCATCTTT. This gives the protein CACDSLLGDTEYTDKLIF.

Judged by abundance, this clone is medium-sized (0.01 to 0.1%). Since a far larger clone is one base different, this is likely a read error. The chain employs TRDV2 and TRDJ1; TRDD3 agrees at 12 bases. After removal of 0 bases from V and 0 bases from J, the junction contained 10 bases not matched to a gene. The CDR3 is made up of 19 amino acids. Germline V CDR1 and CDR2: GEAIGNYY, EKD. This CDR3 reads CACDTMSLGDTEHTDKLIF. In nucleotides, the CDR3 is TGTGCCTGTGACACCATGAGTCTGGGGGATACGGAGCACACCGATAAACTCATCTTT.

The sample holds a few counts of this clone. The mismatch at residue 17 between this DNA's translation and the TCRdb protein of a much larger clone likely reflects a read error; the protein shown is translated from the DNA. J is TRDJ1 and V is TRDV1, with no clear D. This CDR3 spans 18 amino acids. The germline V gene encodes CDR1 TSWWSYY and CDR2 QGS. The CDR3 DNA reads as TGTGCTCTTGGGGAAAGGTCATCGGTTGTCTTGTACACCGATAAACTCACCTTT. Translating it yields CALGERSSVVLYTDKLTF.

The sample holds a few counts of this clone. A much larger clonotype is one base distant, so this may be a read error. The rearrangement links TRDV2 to TRDJ1; TRDD3 matches 12 bases. Germline V gene data show CDR1 as GEAIGNYY and CDR2 as EKD. V dropped 1 base and J dropped 1; count of bases not matched to a gene: 18. CDR3 length: 21 residues. The CDR3: CACDTAPQDWGIQVSTDKLIF. CDR3 nucleotide sequence: TGTGCCTGTGACACGGCGCCCCAAGACTGGGGGATACAAGTAAGCACCGATAAACTCATCTTT.

By sample share, this clone is large. Additional DNA sequences in this sample encode the identical CDR3. J is TRDJ1 and V is TRDV2; TRDD3 matches at 7 bases. This CDR3 is 14 amino acids long. Per the germline V gene, CDR1 is GEAIGNYY and CDR2 is EKD. V lost 3 bases, J lost 4 bases, and 7 bases stayed unmatched. The CDR3 bases are TGTGCCTGTGACGTACTGGGGCACCGCGATAAACTCATCTTT. Amino acid sequence: CACDVLGHRDKLIF.

About this clone itself: TCRdb lists the protein of a much larger clone for this DNA, which differs at residue 6, so this is likely a read error; the protein given here is translated from the DNA itself. V gene TRDV2 combines with J gene TRDJ4; 12 bases are a match to TRDD3. This CDR3 has 17 amino acids. The junction had 13 bases not matched to a gene; V was cut back by 0 bases and J by 6 bases. Germline V gene lookup returns CDR1 GEAIGNYY and CDR2 EKD. In DNA, the CDR3 is TGTGCCTGTGACACCCCTTGGTCTGGGGGATACGCGTTATCCCTGATCTTT. Its protein is CACDTPWSGGYALSLIF.

This clone ranks as medium-sized. The rearrangement joins TRDV2 to TRDJ1, with 9 bases matching TRDD3. V shed 4 bases and J 0 bases; nucleotides not matched to a gene: 8. The germline gives CDR1 GEAIGNYY, CDR2 EKD. CDR3 length: 16 residues. The CDR3 coding sequence is TGTGCCTGTGAGGCACTGGGGGACCCGTACACCGATAAACTCATCTTT. Translating gives CACEALGDPYTDKLIF.

This clone is medium-sized within its sample. The sample holds other DNA sequences that translate to the same CDR3. The CDR3 here is CACDSVSGWGIRQLIF. The DNA for the CDR3 is TGTGCCTGTGACAGCGTCTCAGGATGGGGGATACGCCAGCTCATCTTT. The rearrangement uses TRDV2 and TRDJ1; the match to TRDD3 covers 11 bases. CDR1 GEAIGNYY and CDR2 EKD come from the germline V gene. The CDR3 has 16 amino acids. The J segment lost 11 bases and the V segment lost 2 bases, leaving 15 bases of the junction unmatched.

Relative to its sample, this clone is large. This same CDR3 is encoded by further DNA sequences in the sample. V and J are TRDV2 and TRDJ1, with 7 bases aligning to TRDD3. The CDR3 runs 19 residues. The germline CDR1 and CDR2 sequences are GEAIGNYY and EKD. After removal of 0 bases from V and 4 bases from J, the junction contained 19 bases not matched to a gene. In nucleotides, the CDR3 is TGTGCCTGTGACACCGTAAATCGGGGGATCCTCGTTAAGGGCGATAAACTCATCTTT. Protein sequence: CACDTVNRGILVKGDKLIF.

This clone was counted between two and nine times. TCRdb assigns this DNA the protein of a much larger clone, which departs from its translation at residue 10; this likely reflects a read error, and the protein shown comes from translating the DNA. The rearrangement joins TRDV2 to TRDJ1; TRDD3 aligns across 12 bases. After removal of 3 bases from V and 0 bases from J, the junction contained 10 bases not matched to a gene. CDR1 and CDR2 from the germline V gene are GEAIGNYY and EKD. The CDR3 consists of 18 residues. CDR3 region: CACDPLGDTPPHTDKLIF. The CDR3 nucleotides read TGTGCCTGTGACCCACTGGGGGATACCCCCCCACACACCGATAAACTCATCTTT.

This clone turned up a few times. A read error is likely here: a far larger clone is one base away. Other DNA sequences in this specimen translate into the identical CDR3. The gene calls are TRDV1 and TRDJ1; D possibly corresponds to TRDD3 (6 bases). Germline CDR1 reads TSWWSYY; CDR2 reads QGS. The CDR3 contains 14 residues. V was pared by 9 bases and J by 3 bases, with 17 bases between. CDR3 nucleotide sequence: TGTGCTCTATCAAAACCCTACTGGGCCGATAAACTCATCTTT. This translates into CALSKPYWADKLIF.

This clone occurred a few times. The protein TCRdb lists belongs to a much larger clone and differs from this DNA's translation at residue 11, which points to a read error; the protein shown is made from the DNA. CDR3 loop: CACDTVNGGSHGDKLIF. The CDR3 nucleotides read TGTGCCTGTGACACCGTAAACGGGGGATCCCACGGCGATAAACTCATCTTT. The gene calls are TRDV2 and TRDJ1; 7 positions match TRDD3. Per germline, CDR1 GEAIGNYY and CDR2 EKD. With 0 bases clipped from V and 4 bases from J, the junction kept 13 bases outside the gene matches. This CDR3 region has 17 residues.

This clone was seen only a few times. Sequence at one end of the junction differs from germline and may be a read error. Other DNA sequences of this sample code for an identical CDR3. This chain uses TRDV2 with TRDJ3, with D possibly being TRDD3 (5 bases). CDR1 and CDR2 from the germline V gene are GEAIGNYY and EKD. The CDR3 covers 20 residues. The chain's CDR3 is CACDTGERGAHAWDTRQMFF. CDR3 DNA: TGTGCCTGTGACACCGGGGAGCGGGGGGCTCACGCCTGGGACACCCGGCAGATGTTTTTC.

Comments on this clone: TCRdb lists the protein of a much larger clone for this DNA, which differs at residue 7, so this is likely a read error; the protein given here is translated from the DNA itself. This chain connects TRDV2 to TRDJ1, with 7 bases lining up with TRDD3. The CDR3 totals 17 residues. Germline V CDR1 and CDR2: GEAIGNYY, EKD. Trimming at V came to 1 base and at J to 2 bases, leaving 12 bases not matched to a gene. CDR3 in DNA: TGTGCCTGTGACACACTGAGGGATACTGGTTATACCGATAAACTCATCTTT. This gives the protein CACDTLRDTGYTDKLIF.

Details on this clone: The translation of this DNA and the TCRdb protein of a much larger clone differ at residue 3, probably owing to a read error; the protein shown here is translated from the DNA. The chain combines TRDV2 with TRDJ1; 7 positions match TRDD3. V gave up 9 bases and J gave up 0 bases; unmatched junction bases: 24. CDR3 length: 19 amino acids. Germline V CDR1 and CDR2: GEAIGNYY, EKD. This CDR3 reads CARFAMGDTRGEYTDKLIF. The CDR3 DNA reads TGTGCCCGTTTTGCCATGGGGGACACCCGGGGCGAGTACACCGATAAACTCATCTTT.

This clone is termed medium-sized. The genes are TRDV2 and TRDJ1; D gene ambiguous. Trimming removed 0 bases at V and 0 bases at J, with 13 bases between. The germline V gene has CDR1 GEAIGNYY and CDR2 EKD. The length of the CDR3 is 16 residues. The CDR3 reads CACDTVGVSYTDKLIF. In nucleotides, the CDR3 is TGTGCCTGTGACACCGTCGGGGTTTCATACACCGATAAACTCATCTTT.

Details on this clone: A far larger clone is only one base removed, so a read error is likely. Additional DNA sequences in this sample encode the identical CDR3. The chain combines TRDV2 with TRDJ1; 10 positions match TRDD3. This CDR3 region has 18 residues. The germline V gene has CDR1 GEAIGNYY and CDR2 EKD. With 3 bases clipped from V and 3 bases from J, the junction kept 15 bases outside the gene matches. CDR3 loop: CACDPLLTGDTRADKLIF. The DNA for the CDR3 is TGTGCCTGTGACCCTCTCTTAACGGGGGATACGCGGGCCGATAAACTCATCTTT.

This clone was observed a few times. The protein TCRdb gives is from a much larger clone and does not agree with this DNA's translation at residue 9, likely a read error; the protein shown here comes from the DNA. The chain uses TRDV3 and TRDJ1; 7 nucleotides align to TRDD2. V was clipped by 0 bases and J by 4 bases; unmatched bases: 26. Germline CDR1 TVYSNPD, CDR2 GDNSRS (reference sequence). CDR3 length: 20 amino acids. Here the CDR3 DNA reads TGTGCCTTTAGCCCATTCCTACTTGGGCGGGGCTCTTCTATCCGCGATAAACTCATCTTT. Residues: CAFSPFLLGRGSSIRDKLIF.

Notes on this clone: This likely traces to a read error, being one base from a far larger clone. This chain joins TRDV1 and TRDJ1, with D hard to call. The CDR3 covers 11 residues. Germline V gene data show CDR1 as TSWWSYY and CDR2 as QGS. DNA of the CDR3: TGTGCTCTTGGGGGAACCGATAAACCCATCTTT. It codes for CALGGTDKPIF.

With regard to this clone: TCRdb's protein for this DNA is that of a much larger clone and differs from the translation at residue 3, likely a read error; the protein shown is the DNA translation. The rearrangement links TRDV2 to TRDJ1; 9 nucleotides match TRDD3. The CDR3 runs 18 residues. Germline lookup yields CDR1 GEAIGNYY and CDR2 EKD. In nucleotides, the CDR3 is TGTGCCCGTGACTCCTTACTGGGGGAACCAAAGTACACCGATAAACTCATCTTT. Its protein product is CARDSLLGEPKYTDKLIF.

This clone was recorded at least ten times. The chain has TRDV2 and TRDJ1; TRDD3 matches at 7 bases. The V segment lost 0 bases and the J segment 0 bases; nucleotides outside the gene matches: 15. Germline V gene sequence: CDR1 GEAIGNYY, CDR2 EKD. The length of the CDR3 is 19 residues. This chain's CDR3 is CACDTLLPSGGHYTDKLIF. The CDR3, as DNA: TGTGCCTGTGACACCCTCCTCCCGTCTGGGGGTCATTACACCGATAAACTCATCTTT.

The rearrangement uses TRDV1 and TRDJ1; 7 positions agree with TRDD3. This CDR3 is 21 amino acids long. Germline CDR1 TSWWSYY, CDR2 QGS. The ends lost 2 bases at V and 3 bases at J; junction bases unmatched: 24. Here the CDR3 reads CALGEFPSVRTGDSGPDKLIF. The CDR3 nucleotides read TGTGCTCTTGGGGAATTCCCCAGCGTCCGTACTGGGGATTCAGGTCCCGATAAACTCATCTTT.

As for this clone: This likely reflects a read error, since a far larger clone is one base away. The chain is built from TRDV2 and TRDJ1, with D tentatively TRDD3 (6 bases). The V and J ends lost 0 bases and 3 bases respectively, with 37 bases between them. Germline CDR1 reads GEAIGNYY; CDR2 reads EKD. CDR3 length: 23 amino acids. As DNA, the CDR3 is TGTGCCTGTGACACCCTCCGGTCGTCTATCCCCAGTACTGGGAATTCAGGTCCCGATAAACTCATCTTT. Amino acids: CACDTLRSSIPSTGNSGPDKLIF.